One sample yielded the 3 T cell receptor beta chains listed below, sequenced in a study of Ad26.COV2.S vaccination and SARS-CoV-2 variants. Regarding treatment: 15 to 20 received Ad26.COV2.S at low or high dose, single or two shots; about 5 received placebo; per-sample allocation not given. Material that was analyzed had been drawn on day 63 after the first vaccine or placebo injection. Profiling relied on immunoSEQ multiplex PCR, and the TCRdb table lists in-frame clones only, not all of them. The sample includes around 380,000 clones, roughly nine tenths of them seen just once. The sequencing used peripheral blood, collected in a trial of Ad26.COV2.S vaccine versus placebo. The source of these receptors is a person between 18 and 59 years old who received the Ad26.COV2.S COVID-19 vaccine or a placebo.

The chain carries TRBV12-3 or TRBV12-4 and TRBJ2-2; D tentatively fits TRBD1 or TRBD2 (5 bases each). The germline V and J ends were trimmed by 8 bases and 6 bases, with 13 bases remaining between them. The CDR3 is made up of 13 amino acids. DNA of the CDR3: TGTGCCAGCCGCGTCCCGGGGCCCGGGGAGCTGTTTTTT. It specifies CASRVPGPGELFF.

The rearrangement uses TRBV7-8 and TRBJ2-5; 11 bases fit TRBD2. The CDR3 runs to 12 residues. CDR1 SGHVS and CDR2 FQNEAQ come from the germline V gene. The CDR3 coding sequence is TGTGCTAGCGGGGGGGCCGGAGAGACCCAGTACTTC. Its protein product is CASGGAGETQYF.

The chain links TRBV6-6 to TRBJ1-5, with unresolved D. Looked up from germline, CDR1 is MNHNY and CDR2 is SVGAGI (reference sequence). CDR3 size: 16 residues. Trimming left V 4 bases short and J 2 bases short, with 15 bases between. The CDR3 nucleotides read TGTGCCAGCAGTTCCCTCGAGCTAGGAGGCAATCAGCCCCAGCATTTT. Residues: CASSSLELGGNQPQHF.